The clone carrying this T cell receptor (beta chain) was seen a handful of times. This sample is part of a study of blood T cell repertoires in COVID-19. Sequencing used immunoSEQ multiplex PCR; TCRdb keeps in-frame clones, though not all of them. This table holds around 170,000 clones, 74% found once. From germline, CDR1 is SGHAT and CDR2 FQNNGV. V was clipped by 2 bases and J by 7 bases; unmatched bases: 5. CDR3 size: 15 residues. The sequence was obtained from a woman of 80 years or more with acute or convalescent COVID-19. The sample taken for sequencing was peripheral blood. This sequence joins TRBV11-2 and TRBJ2-1; 10 bases line up with TRBD2. CDR3 bases: TGTGCCAGCAGCTTACCCTGGACTAGCGGAAATGAGCAGTTCTTC. Encoded protein: CASSLPWTSGNEQFF.